The T cell receptor beta chain described here comes from a study of T cell responses to AZD1222 COVID-19 vaccine. On the study more broadly: Second-dose groups at about 4 or about 12 weeks were pooled.

The CDR3 is made up of 13 amino acids. The junction had 2 bases not matched to a gene; V was cut back by 1 base and J by 6 bases. Germline V gene data show CDR1 as SEHNR and CDR2 as FQNEAQ (reference sequence). Points from the study as a whole: Spike-specific TCR breadth and depth both grew after two AZD1222 doses. Most donors were white British, females outnumbered males, and clonal diversity was possibly underestimated.

Comments on this clone: Its antigen is unknown.

Some clones are missing from TCRdb's copy, which holds only in-frame ones; the method was immunoSEQ multiplex PCR. The data show about 130,000 clones, around 89% seen once. Source: peripheral blood, taken on day 0 of AZD1222 vaccination. The TCR comes from an adult in good health. V gene TRBV7-9 combines with J gene TRBJ1-2; 7 positions agree with TRBD1. In DNA form, the CDR3 reads TGTGCCAGCAGCTTAGGACAGGGACATGGCTACACCTTC. Amino acid sequence: CASSLGQGHGYTF.